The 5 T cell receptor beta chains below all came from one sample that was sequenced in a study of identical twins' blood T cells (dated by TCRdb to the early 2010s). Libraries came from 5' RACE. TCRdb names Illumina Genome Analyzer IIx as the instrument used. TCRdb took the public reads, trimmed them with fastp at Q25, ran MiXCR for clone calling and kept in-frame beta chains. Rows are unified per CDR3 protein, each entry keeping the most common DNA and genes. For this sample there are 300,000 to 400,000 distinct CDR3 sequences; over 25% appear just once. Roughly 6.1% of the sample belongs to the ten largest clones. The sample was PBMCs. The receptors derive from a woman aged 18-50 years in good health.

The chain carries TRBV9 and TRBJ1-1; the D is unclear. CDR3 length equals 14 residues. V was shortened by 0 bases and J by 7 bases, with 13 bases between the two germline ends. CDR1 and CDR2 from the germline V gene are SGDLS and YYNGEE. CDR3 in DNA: TGTGCCAGCAGCGTAGGGGGAAGTGTTCATGAAGCTTTCTTT. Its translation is CASSVGGSVHEAFF.

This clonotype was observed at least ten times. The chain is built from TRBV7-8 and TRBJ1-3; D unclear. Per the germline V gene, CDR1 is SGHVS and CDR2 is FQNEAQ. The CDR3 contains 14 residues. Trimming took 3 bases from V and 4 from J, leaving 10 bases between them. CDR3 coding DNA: TGTGCCAGCAGCTTGAGAGGAAGCGGAAACACCATATATTTT. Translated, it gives CASSLRGSGNTIYF.

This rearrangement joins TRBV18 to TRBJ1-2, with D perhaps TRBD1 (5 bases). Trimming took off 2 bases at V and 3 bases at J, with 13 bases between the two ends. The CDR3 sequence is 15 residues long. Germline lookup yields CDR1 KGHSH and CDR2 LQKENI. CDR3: CASSPIRGPDYGYTF. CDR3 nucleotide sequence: TGTGCCAGCTCACCAATAAGGGGTCCTGACTATGGCTACACCTTC.

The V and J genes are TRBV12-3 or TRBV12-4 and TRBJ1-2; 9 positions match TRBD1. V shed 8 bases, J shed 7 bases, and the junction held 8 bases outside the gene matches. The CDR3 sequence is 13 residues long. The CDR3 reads CASSLRTGAGYTF. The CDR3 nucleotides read TGTGCCAGCTCCCTGAGGACAGGGGCTGGCTACACCTTC.

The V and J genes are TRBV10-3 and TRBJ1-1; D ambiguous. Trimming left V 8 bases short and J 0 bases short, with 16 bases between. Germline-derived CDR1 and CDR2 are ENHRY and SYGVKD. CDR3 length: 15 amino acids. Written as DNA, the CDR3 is TGTGCCATCCAGACGGCGGTGATGATGAACACTGAAGCTTTCTTT. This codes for CAIQTAVMMNTEAFF.